The rows below give T cell receptor beta chains drawn from one sample of a study of blood T cells in healthy people across ages. TCRdb re-analysed the 5' RACE reads in MiXCR, keeping a single row per CDR3 protein. The sample lists more than 650,000 distinct CDR3 sequences; about 20% were seen once. The source material was blood. The receptors derive from an older man in good health. Each CDR3 is given with its conserved first and last residue. Fields, in order: CDR3 protein, CDR3 DNA, clone size, V gene, J gene, D gene. A D gene is named only where the DNA matches it firmly. Clone size, where shown, is once, few, many, or a class for clones that have expanded.

CASSSRDRVDTDTQYF	TGTGCCAGCAGCTCGCGGGACAGGGTTGATACAGATACGCAGTATTTT	many	TRBV5-5	TRBJ2-3	TRBD1
CSAQWRVLETQYF	TGCAGTGCACAATGGCGGGTCCTGGAGACCCAGTACTTC	many	TRBV20-1	TRBJ2-5	-
CASSSRAAIAKNIQYF	TGTGCCAGCAGCTCAAGGGCAGCCATAGCCAAAAACATTCAGTACTTC	-	TRBV11-3	TRBJ2-4	-
CASSLQGSVNTEAFF	TGTGCCAGCAGCTTACAGGGGTCGGTGAACACTGAAGCTTTCTTT	-	TRBV7-2	TRBJ1-1	-
CAIKVGQTQETQYF	TGTGCCATCAAAGTCGGACAGACCCAAGAGACCCAGTACTTC	-	TRBV10-3	TRBJ2-5	-
CASSPRLVRDVGETQYF	TGTGCCAGCTCACCACGGCTTGTGCGGGATGTAGGAGAGACCCAGTACTTC	-	TRBV18	TRBJ2-5	-
CAISSSSYNEQFF	TGTGCCATCAGTTCCTCCTCCTACAATGAGCAGTTCTTC	few	TRBV10-3	TRBJ2-1	-
CASWTSGGGSETQYF	TGTGCCAGCTGGACTAGCGGGGGGGGAAGCGAGACCCAGTACTTC	few	TRBV6-6	TRBJ2-5	TRBD2
CASSVPGLAAKETQYF	TGTGCCAGCAGCGTCCCGGGACTAGCGGCAAAAGAGACCCAGTACTTC	-	TRBV7-8	TRBJ2-5	TRBD2
CASIFAGSTNTGELFF	TGTGCCAGCATTTTCGCCGGGTCAACGAACACCGGGGAGCTGTTTTTT	few	TRBV28	TRBJ2-2	-
CASSEAGAGQGANYGYTF	TGTGCCAGCAGTGAAGCGGGGGCGGGACAGGGGGCTAACTATGGCTACACCTTC	-	TRBV25-1	TRBJ1-2	TRBD1
CASKAGRISYEQYF	TGTGCCAGCAAAGCGGGCCGAATCTCCTACGAGCAGTACTTC	few	TRBV12-3/TRBV12-4	TRBJ2-7	-
CSARDLGGGAYNEQFF	TGCAGTGCTAGAGATTTAGGAGGGGGGGCGTACAATGAGCAGTTCTTC	few	TRBV20-1	TRBJ2-1	-
CASSYSIQGKKLFF	TGTGCCAGCAGTTACTCGATACAGGGGAAAAAACTGTTTTTT	-	TRBV6-5	TRBJ1-4	TRBD1
CASSQDGQAGGGYTF	TGTGCCAGCAGCCAAGACGGACAGGCCGGAGGAGGCTACACCTTC	few	TRBV3-1	TRBJ1-2	TRBD1
CASSFGEDTEAFF	TGTGCCAGCAGTTTTGGGGAGGACACTGAAGCTTTCTTT	few	TRBV12-3/TRBV12-4	TRBJ1-1	-
CASSQSGGAYEQYF	TGTGCCAGCAGCCAAAGCGGCGGTGCCTACGAGCAGTACTTC	many	TRBV25-1	TRBJ2-7	-
CSARDRLAAVEAGELFF	TGCAGTGCTAGAGATCGGCTAGCGGCGGTCGAGGCCGGGGAGCTGTTTTTT	few	TRBV20-1	TRBJ2-2	TRBD2
CASSSSGGAEETQYF	TGTGCCAGCAGTTCTAGCGGGGGGGCGGAAGAGACCCAGTACTTC	-	TRBV12-3/TRBV12-4	TRBJ2-5	TRBD2
CSVGQQSTDTQYF	TGCAGCGTTGGTCAACAGAGCACAGATACGCAGTATTTT	few	TRBV29-1	TRBJ2-3	-
CASSESSGGYEQYF	TGTGCCAGCAGTGAATCTAGCGGGGGATACGAGCAGTACTTC	-	TRBV6-4	TRBJ2-7	TRBD2
CASSVYGPNSPLHF	TGTGCCAGCAGCGTCTATGGTCCAAATTCACCCCTCCACTTT	few	TRBV5-6	TRBJ1-6	-
CASSPLRLVADRDTQYF	TGTGCCAGCAGCCCCTTGCGGCTAGTGGCAGACAGAGATACGCAGTATTTT	few	TRBV21-1	TRBJ2-3	-
CASSPDRITDTQYF	TGTGCCAGCAGCCCCGACAGAATAACAGATACGCAGTATTTT	-	TRBV13	TRBJ2-3	-
CASSPGLGGETQYF	TGTGCCAGCAGTCCCGGACTAGGAGGGGAGACCCAGTACTTC	-	TRBV11-2	TRBJ2-5	TRBD2
CASSVGQGSGETQYF	TGTGCCAGCAGTGTGGGACAGGGATCGGGAGAGACCCAGTACTTC	-	TRBV9	TRBJ2-5	TRBD1
CCVEDRTGGSETQYF	TGCTGCGTTGAAGATCGGACAGGGGGCAGTGAGACCCAGTACTTC	-	TRBV29-1	TRBJ2-5	TRBD1
CSASRGGYYNEQFF	TGCAGTGCTAGTCGGGGGGGCTACTACAATGAGCAGTTCTTC	few	TRBV20-1	TRBJ2-1	TRBD2
CASSQVSSGGLLNIQYF	TGTGCCAGCAGCCAAGTTAGTAGCGGGGGGCTCTTGAACATTCAGTACTTC	-	TRBV3-1	TRBJ2-4	TRBD2
CSVELTAADTQYF	TGCAGCGTTGAACTGACGGCCGCGGATACGCAGTATTTT	-	TRBV29-1	TRBJ2-3	-
CAIKGTSGSSYNEQFF	TGTGCCATCAAAGGGACTAGCGGTTCCTCCTACAATGAGCAGTTCTTC	-	TRBV10-3	TRBJ2-1	TRBD2
CASRPPVNTEAFF	TGTGCCAGCAGACCACCTGTGAACACTGAAGCTTTCTTT	few	TRBV7-2	TRBJ1-1	-
CASSPYPDSKNTEAFF	TGTGCCAGCTCACCATACCCGGACAGTAAGAATACTGAAGCTTTCTTT	few	TRBV18	TRBJ1-1	-